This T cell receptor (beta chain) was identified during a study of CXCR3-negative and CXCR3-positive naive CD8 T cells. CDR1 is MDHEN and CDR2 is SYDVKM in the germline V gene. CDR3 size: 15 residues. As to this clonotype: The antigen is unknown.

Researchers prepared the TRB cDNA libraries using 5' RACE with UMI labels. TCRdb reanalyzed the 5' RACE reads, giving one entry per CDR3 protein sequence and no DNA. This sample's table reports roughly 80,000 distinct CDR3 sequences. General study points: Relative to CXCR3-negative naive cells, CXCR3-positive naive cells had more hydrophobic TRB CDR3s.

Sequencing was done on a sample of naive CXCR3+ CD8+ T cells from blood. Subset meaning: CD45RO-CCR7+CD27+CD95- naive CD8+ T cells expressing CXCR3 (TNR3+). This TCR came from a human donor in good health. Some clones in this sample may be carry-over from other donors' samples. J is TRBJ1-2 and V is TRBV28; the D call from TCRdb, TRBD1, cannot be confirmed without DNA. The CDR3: CASSWPPDPNYGYTF.